This TCR beta chain emerged from a study of cytomegalovirus exposure and HLA in healthy donors. Study-level findings and limits: The study designated around 150 TCR beta chains cytomegalovirus-associated.

In the case of this clone: Its target is unknown.

PCR employed 60 Vbeta and 13 Jbeta primers. The method was immunoSEQ multiplex PCR; TCRdb's version includes in-frame clones alone and lacks a portion of them. The table lists more than 150,000 clones, about 90% of them singletons. Germline values: CDR1 SGHNT, CDR2 YYREEE (reference sequence). CDR3 length: 15 residues. The V gene end was trimmed by 1 base and the J gene end by 3 bases; junction bases not matched to a gene: 4. The specimen was PBMCs. The chain joins TRBV5-4 to TRBJ2-1; 7 positions match TRBD2. This TCR came from a girl under three years old in good health and CMV-seronegative. The CDR3 protein is CASSLSGLIYNEQFF. In DNA form, the CDR3 reads TGTGCCAGCAGCTTGTCGGGACTAATCTACAATGAGCAGTTCTTC. The full variable domain, with the rest looked up from reference TRBV5-4 and TRBJ2-1, is ETGVTQSPTHLIKTRGQQVTLRCSSQSGHNTVSWYQQALGQGPQFIFQYYREEENGRGNFPPRFSGLQFPNYSSELNVNALELDDSALYLCASSLSGLIYNEQFFGPGTRLTVL.